Listed below are T cell receptor beta chains from one sample, sequenced in a study of molecular identifiers for immune sequencing clone quantification. Via MiXCR, TCRdb re-called the PCR reads, giving one row per CDR3 protein. The data show 490,000 or so distinct CDR3 sequences, 20% to 25% seen once. Sequenced material: naive CD8+ T cells from blood, with Jurkat cell RNA spiked in. The receptors originated from a human donor in good health. Some libraries in this study had Jurkat cell RNA spiked in. The conserved cysteine and the conserved F or W are not part of the CDR3 here.

J gene	V gene	CDR3 protein
TRBJ2-7	TRBV9	ASSVGYGSYEQY
TRBJ2-3	TRBV3-1	ASSQVAGEIVGTDTQY
TRBJ1-6	TRBV30	ASPGDRSSYNSPLH
TRBJ1-2	TRBV5-1	ASSAGQGKFADGYT
TRBJ2-3	TRBV28	ASSSVTWRAYLTNTDTQY
TRBJ2-3	TRBV30	AWSALAVSTDTQY
TRBJ1-3	TRBV13	ASSAGLHSGNTIY
TRBJ2-2	TRBV20-1	SASDTKQTSGWTGELF
TRBJ2-7	TRBV27	ASSLSPRMTSHEQY
TRBJ2-7	TRBV4-3	ASSQDYGTTYEQY
TRBJ2-7	TRBV5-3	ASNPVWGMDEQY
TRBJ2-3	TRBV7-9	ASSFGLALSHTTDTQY
TRBJ2-7	TRBV4-2	ASSQDNNWAGTYEQY
TRBJ2-7	TRBV27	ASSSPGGEQY
TRBJ2-3	TRBV13	ASSFGMAGVPDTQY
TRBJ1-1	TRBV7-6	ASSSYGTEAF
TRBJ2-7	TRBV7-2	ASSLGSDRRSSYEQY
TRBJ2-1	TRBV24-1	ATSASWREAPDNEQF
TRBJ2-3	TRBV6-1	ASSEEDRVTDTQY
TRBJ1-1	TRBV4-3	ASSAHTNTEAF
TRBJ2-3	TRBV12-3/TRBV12-4	ASSFQGQTDTQY
TRBJ2-3	TRBV29-1	SAVWAGGTTDTQY
TRBJ1-4	TRBV12-5	VSGGQGAQVEEKLF